This TCR beta chain appears in the sequencing data of a study of T cell repertoires in breast cancer. Primers covering all TCR V genes were used in emulsion RT-PCR on CD8+ T cells. During the second nested PCR, blocking oligonucleotides suppressed genes that were not paired. TCRdb re-called the emulsion pairing reads through MiXCR, storing one row per CDR3 protein. This sample has roughly 40,000 distinct CDR3 sequences, with under 60% found just once. The TCR originated in a pool of human donors with breast cancer or a healthy control (not recorded which). The specimen was CD8+ T cells.

The CDR3 DNA follows: TGTGCCAGCAGTCGGGGGGCTAACAATGAGCAGTTCTTC. It yields the protein CASSRGANNEQFF. The V gene is TRBV2, the J gene TRBJ2-1, with D possibly TRBD2 on 7 matching bases. This CDR3 comprises 13 residues. With 5 bases removed from V and 5 bases from J, the gap between germline ends came to 10 bases. Looked up from germline, CDR1 is SNHLY and CDR2 is FYNNEI.